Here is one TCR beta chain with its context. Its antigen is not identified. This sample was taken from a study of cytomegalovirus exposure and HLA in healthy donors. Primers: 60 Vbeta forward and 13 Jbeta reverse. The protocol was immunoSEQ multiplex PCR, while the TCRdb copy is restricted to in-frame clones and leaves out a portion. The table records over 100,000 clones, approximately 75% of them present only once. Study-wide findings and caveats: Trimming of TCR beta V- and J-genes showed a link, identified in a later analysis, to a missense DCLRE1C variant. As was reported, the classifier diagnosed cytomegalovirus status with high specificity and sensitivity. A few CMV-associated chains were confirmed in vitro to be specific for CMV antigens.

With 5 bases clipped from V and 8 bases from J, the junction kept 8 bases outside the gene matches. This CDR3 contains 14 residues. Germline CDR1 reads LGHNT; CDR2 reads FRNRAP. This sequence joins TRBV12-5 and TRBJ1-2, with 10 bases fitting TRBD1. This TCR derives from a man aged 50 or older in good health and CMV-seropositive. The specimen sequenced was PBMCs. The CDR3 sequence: CASGRSGTGDGYTF. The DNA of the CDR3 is TGTGCTAGTGGTAGATCCGGGACAGGGGACGGCTACACCTTC.